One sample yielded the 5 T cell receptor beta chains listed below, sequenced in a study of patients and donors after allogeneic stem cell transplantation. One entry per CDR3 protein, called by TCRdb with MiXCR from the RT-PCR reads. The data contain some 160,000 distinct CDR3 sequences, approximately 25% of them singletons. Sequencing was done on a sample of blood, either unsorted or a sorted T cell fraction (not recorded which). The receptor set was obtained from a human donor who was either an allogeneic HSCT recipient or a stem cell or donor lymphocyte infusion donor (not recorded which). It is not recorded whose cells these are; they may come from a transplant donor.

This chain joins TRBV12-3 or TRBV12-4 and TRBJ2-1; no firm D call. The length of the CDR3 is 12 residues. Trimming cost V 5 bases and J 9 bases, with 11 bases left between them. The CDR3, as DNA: TGTGCCAGCAGTCTGGGTTCTGGTGAGCAGTTCTTC. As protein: CASSLGSGEQFF.

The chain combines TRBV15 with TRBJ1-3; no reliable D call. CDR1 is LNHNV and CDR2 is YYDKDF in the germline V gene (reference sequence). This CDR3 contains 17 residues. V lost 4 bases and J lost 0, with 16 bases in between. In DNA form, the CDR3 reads TGTGCCACCAGCAATCCACGGTTATACCTCTCTGGAAACACCATATATTTT. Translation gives CATSNPRLYLSGNTIYF.

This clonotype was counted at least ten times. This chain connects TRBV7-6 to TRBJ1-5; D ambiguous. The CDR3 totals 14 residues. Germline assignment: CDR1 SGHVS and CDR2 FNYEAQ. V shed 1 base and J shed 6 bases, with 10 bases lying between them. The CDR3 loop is CASSLVLGSQPQHF. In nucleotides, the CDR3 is TGTGCCAGCAGCTTAGTTTTAGGGTCTCAGCCCCAGCATTTT. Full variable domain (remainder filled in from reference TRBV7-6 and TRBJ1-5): GAGVSQSPRYKVTKRGQDVALRCDPISGHVSLYWYRQALGQGPEFLTYFNYEAQQDKSGLPNDRFSAERPEGSISTLTIQRTEQRDSAMYRCASSLVLGSQPQHFGDGTRLSIL.

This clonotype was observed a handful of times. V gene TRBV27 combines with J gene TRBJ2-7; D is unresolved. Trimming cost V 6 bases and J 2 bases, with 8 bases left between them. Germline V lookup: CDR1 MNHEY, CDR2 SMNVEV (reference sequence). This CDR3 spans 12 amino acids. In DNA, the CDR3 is TGTGCCAGCAGAGGGCCCACCTACGAGCAGTACTTC. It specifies CASRGPTYEQYF.

The CDR3 DNA reads TGTGCCAGCACCCCACTAGCGGGGAAATACAATGAGCAGTTCTTC. Translation: CASTPLAGKYNEQFF. V and J are TRBV6-5 and TRBJ2-1; 10 positions match TRBD2. CDR1 is MNHEY and CDR2 is SVGAGI in the germline V gene. The CDR3 sequence is 15 residues long. Losses at the gene ends were 7 bases for V and 4 bases for J; bases not matched to a gene: 7.